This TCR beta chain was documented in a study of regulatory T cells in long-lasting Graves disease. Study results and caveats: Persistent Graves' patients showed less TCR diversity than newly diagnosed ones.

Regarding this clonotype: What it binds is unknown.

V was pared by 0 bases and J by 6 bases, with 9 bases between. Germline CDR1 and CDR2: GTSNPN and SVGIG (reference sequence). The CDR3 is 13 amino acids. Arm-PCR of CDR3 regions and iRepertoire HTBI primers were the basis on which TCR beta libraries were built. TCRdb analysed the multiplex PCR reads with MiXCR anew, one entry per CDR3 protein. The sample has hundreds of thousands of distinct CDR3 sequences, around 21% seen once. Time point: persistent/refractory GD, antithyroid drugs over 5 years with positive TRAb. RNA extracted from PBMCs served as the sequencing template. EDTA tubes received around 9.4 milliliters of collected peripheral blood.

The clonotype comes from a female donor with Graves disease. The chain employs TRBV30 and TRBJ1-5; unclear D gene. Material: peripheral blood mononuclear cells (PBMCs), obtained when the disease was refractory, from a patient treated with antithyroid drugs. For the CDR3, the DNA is TGTGCCTGGAGTGTTGGTGGTGGTCAGCCCCAGCATTTT. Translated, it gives CAWSVGGGQPQHF.